This T cell receptor (beta chain) is drawn from a study of liver allograft versus peripheral blood T cells. Study summary: Recipients' peripheral blood served as the comparator for T cell receptor repertoires in transplanted livers.

TCRdb ran MiXCR on the reads and lists one entry per CDR3 protein. This repertoire shows about 6,000 distinct CDR3 sequences, roughly 15% found once; its top ten account for 49%. This clonotype is medium-sized within its sample. Antigen unknown. CDR1 is SGHAT, CDR2 FQNNGV, per germline. The CDR3 has 13 residues. The V end lost 2 bases, the J end lost 5 bases, and 7 bases lay between the germline ends. Study conclusions and caveats: Intragraft T cell receptor repertoires of liver allografts were reportedly distinct from those in peripheral blood.

The origin of this receptor is a human patient who had a liver transplant. Among the T cells, some may be from the graft donor. The chain links TRBV11-2 to TRBJ2-1; unclear D gene. CDR3 residues: CASSLYIDNEQFF. CDR3 nucleotides: TGTGCCAGCAGCTTATATATCGACAATGAGCAGTTCTTC.